The source of this T cell receptor beta chain is a study of blood T cell repertoires in COVID-19. Study context: From T cells, B-cell-depleted T cells, or PBMCs came the material, which was cDNA or gDNA.

The method was immunoSEQ multiplex PCR; TCRdb's version includes in-frame clones alone and lacks a portion of them. The sample holds 300,000 to 400,000 clones; about 85% are singletons and the top ten take over 1.5%. Adults between about 18 and 89 years of age took part from 24 US areas. Clinical history reported by participants formed the basis on which cohorts were assigned. The CDR3 covers 17 residues. Germline assignment: CDR1 SGHTA and CDR2 FQGTGA. The V end lost 2 bases, the J end lost 1 base, and 18 bases lay between the germline ends. V is TRBV7-3 and J is TRBJ2-7, with a tentative D call TRBD1 (7 bases). This receptor was identified in a woman aged 25 to 39 who had been exposed to COVID-19. The sample comprised PBMCs or T cells enriched from blood (not recorded which). In DNA, the CDR3 is TGTGCCAGCAGCTTACCAACCGGGGGACAGTCATCCTACGAGCAGTACTTC. Its translation: CASSLPTGGQSSYEQYF.